The source of this TCR beta chain is a study of PD-1 blockade in mismatch repair-deficient tumors. About the research overall: Patients had 12 mismatch repair-deficient cancer types and were previously treated and progressing. General study findings and limits: Tumor-resident clones, often absent from pretreatment blood, expanded after pembrolizumab and then contracted.

Germline CDR1 is SGHTA and CDR2 is FQGTGA. This CDR3 has 14 amino acids. With V trimmed by 3 bases and J by 3 bases, 2 bases remained unmatched. Time point defined: approximately ten-day in vitro stimulation with candidate mutation-associated neoantigen peptide 1. PCR or immunohistochemistry showed mismatch repair deficiency in every enrolled patient. A roughly ten-day in vitro culture was run per each of seven reactive peptides. To note about this clone: Its antigen is not known. Other DNA sequences of this sample code for an identical CDR3.

TCRdb keeps only in-frame clones here, not all; method: immunoSEQ multiplex PCR. Of some 9,700 clones listed, approximately 84% are singletons. The sample consisted of cells cultured in vitro, taken from a patient treated with pembrolizumab. This sequence was found in an adult with mismatch repair-deficient cancer. The chain couples TRBV7-3 to TRBJ1-1, with 9 bases identical to TRBD1. This CDR3 is CASSLTGGDTEAFF. The CDR3 DNA reads as TGTGCCAGCAGCTTGACAGGGGGAGACACTGAAGCTTTCTTT.